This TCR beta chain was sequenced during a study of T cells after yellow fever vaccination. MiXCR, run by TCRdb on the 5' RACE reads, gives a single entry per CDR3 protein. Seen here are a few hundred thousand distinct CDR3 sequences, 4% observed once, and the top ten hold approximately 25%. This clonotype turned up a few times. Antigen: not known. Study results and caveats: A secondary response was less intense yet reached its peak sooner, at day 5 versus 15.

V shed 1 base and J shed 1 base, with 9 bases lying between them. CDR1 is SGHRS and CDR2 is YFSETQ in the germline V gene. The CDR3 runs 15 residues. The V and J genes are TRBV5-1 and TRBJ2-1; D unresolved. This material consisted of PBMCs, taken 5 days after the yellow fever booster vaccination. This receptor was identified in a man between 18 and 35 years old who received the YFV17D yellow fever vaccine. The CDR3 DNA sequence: TGCGCCAGCAGCTTGCGTTTGGGGTCCTACAATGAGCAGTTCTTC. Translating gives CASSLRLGSYNEQFF.